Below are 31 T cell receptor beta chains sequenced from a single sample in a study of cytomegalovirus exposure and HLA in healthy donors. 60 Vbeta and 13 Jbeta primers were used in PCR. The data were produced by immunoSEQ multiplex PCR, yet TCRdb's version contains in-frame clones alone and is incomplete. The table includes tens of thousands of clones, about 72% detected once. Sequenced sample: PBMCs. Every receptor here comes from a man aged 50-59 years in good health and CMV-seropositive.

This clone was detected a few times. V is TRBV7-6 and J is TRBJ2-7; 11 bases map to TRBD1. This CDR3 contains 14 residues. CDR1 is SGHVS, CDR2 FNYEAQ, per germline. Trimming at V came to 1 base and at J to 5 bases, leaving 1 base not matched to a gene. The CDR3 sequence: CASSLGDRGDEQYF. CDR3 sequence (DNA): TGTGCCAGCAGCTTAGGGGACAGGGGGGACGAGCAGTACTTC.

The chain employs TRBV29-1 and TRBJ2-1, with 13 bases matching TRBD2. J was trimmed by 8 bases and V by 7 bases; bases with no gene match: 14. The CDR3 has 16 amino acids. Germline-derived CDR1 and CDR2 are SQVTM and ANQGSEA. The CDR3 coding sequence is TGCAGCGAACTAGCGGGAGGGTGGGGAGGTCGCTATGAGCAGTTCTTC. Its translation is CSELAGGWGGRYEQFF.

CDR3: CASSEKAGEQYF. CDR3 bases: TGTGCCAGTAGTGAAAAAGCTGGCGAGCAGTACTTC. This chain connects TRBV19 to TRBJ2-7; D call uncertain. This CDR3 has 12 residues. In germline, CDR1 is LNHDA, CDR2 SQIVND (reference sequence). Between the trimmed V and J ends, which lost 5 bases and 6 bases, there was a span of 11 bases.

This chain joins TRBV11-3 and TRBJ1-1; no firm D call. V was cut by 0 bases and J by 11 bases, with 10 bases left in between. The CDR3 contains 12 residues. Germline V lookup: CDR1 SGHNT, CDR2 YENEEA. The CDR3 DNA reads TGTGCCAGCAGCTTAGATCGTTTTCAGGCTTTCTTT. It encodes CASSLDRFQAFF.

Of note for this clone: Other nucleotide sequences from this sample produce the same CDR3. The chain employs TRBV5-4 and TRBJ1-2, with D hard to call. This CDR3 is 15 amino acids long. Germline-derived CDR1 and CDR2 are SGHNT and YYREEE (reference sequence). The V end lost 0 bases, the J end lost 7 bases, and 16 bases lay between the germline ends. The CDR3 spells CASSLDGVSSRGYTF. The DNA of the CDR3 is TGTGCCAGCAGCTTGGACGGGGTCAGCTCCCGTGGCTACACCTTC.

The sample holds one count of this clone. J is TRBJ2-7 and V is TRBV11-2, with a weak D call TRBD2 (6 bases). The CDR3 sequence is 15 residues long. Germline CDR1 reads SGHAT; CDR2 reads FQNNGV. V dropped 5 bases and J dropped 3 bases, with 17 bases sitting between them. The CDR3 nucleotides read TGTGCCAGCAGCCCCGGGGGTTGGGGGAGCTACGAGCAGTACTTC. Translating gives CASSPGGWGSYEQYF.

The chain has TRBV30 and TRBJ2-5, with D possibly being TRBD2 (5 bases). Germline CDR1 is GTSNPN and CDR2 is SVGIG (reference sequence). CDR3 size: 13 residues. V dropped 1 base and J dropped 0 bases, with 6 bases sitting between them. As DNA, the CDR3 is TGTGCCTGGAGTGGCGGGTACCAAGAGACCCAGTACTTC. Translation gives CAWSGGYQETQYF.

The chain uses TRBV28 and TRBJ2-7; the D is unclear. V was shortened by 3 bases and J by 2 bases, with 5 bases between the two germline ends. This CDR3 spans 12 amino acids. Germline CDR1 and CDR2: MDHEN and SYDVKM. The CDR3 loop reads CASSFTPYEQYF. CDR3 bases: TGTGCCAGCAGTTTTACTCCCTACGAGCAGTACTTC.

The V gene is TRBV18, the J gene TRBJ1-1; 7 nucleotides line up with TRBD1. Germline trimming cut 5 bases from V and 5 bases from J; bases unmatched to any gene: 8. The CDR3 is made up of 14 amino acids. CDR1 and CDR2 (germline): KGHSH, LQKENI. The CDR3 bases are TGTGCCAGCTCAGTAAAACAGGGGAGGACTGAAGCTTTCTTT. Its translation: CASSVKQGRTEAFF.

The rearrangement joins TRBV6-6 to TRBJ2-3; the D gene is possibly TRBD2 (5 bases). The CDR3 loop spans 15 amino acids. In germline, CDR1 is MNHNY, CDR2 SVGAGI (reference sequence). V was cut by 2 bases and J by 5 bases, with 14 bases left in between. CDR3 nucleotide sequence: TGTGCCAGCAGTTACCCGGGCGGAGGTATAGATACGCAGTATTTT. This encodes CASSYPGGGIDTQYF.

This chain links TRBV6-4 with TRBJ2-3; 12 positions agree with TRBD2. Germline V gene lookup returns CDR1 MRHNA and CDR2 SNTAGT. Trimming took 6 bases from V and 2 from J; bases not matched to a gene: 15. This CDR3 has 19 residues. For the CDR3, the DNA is TGTGCCAGCAGCCGCACGACGTTGACTAGCGGGAGATCCACAGATACGCAGTATTTT. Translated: CASSRTTLTSGRSTDTQYF.

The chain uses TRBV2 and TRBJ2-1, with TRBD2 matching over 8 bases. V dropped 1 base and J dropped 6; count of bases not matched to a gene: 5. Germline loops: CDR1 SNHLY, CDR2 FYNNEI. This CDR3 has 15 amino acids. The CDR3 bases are TGTGCCAGCAGTGAAGTTGGCGGGGGGCGCAATGAGCAGTTCTTC. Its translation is CASSEVGGGRNEQFF.

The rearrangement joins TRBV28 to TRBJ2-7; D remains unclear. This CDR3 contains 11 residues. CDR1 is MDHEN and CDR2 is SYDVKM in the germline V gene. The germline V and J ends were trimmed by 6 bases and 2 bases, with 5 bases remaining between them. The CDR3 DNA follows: TGTGCCAGCAGCTTTGCCTACGAGCAGTACTTC. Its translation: CASSFAYEQYF.

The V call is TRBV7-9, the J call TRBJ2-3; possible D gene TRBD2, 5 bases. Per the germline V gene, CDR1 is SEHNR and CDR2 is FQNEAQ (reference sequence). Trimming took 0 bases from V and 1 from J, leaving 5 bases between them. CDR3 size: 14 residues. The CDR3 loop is CASSLARGTDTQYF. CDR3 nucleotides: TGTGCCAGCAGCTTAGCGCGGGGCACAGATACGCAGTATTTT.

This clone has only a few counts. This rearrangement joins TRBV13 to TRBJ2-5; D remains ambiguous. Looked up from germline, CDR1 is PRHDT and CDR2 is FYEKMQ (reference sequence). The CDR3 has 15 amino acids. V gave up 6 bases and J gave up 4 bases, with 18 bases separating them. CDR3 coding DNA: TGTGCCAGCAGTCCCCCCGGGTATCCCAGAGAGACCCAGTACTTC. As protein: CASSPPGYPRETQYF.

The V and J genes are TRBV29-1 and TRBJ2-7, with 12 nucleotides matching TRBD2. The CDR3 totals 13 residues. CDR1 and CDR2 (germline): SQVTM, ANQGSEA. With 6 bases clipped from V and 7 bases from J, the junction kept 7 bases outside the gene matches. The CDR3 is CSVPGTSGLEQYF. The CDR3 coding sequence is TGCAGCGTGCCCGGGACTAGCGGGCTTGAGCAGTACTTC.

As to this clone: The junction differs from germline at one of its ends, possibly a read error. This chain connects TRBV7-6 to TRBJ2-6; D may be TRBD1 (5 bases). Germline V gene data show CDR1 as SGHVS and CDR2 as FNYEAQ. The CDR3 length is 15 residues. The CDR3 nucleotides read TGTGCCAGCAGTATGTGGGATTCTGGGGCCAACGTCCTGGCTTTC. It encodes CASSMWDSGANVLAF. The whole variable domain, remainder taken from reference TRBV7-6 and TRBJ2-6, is GAGVSQSPRYKVTKRGQDVALRCDPISGHVSLYWYRQALGQGPEFLTYFNYEAQQDKSGLPNDRFSAERPEGSISTLTIQRTEQRDSAMYRCASSMWDSGANVLAFGAGSRLTVL.

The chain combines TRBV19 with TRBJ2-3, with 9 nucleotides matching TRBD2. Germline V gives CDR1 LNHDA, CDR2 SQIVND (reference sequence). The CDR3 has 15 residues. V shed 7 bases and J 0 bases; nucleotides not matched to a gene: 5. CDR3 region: CASTLLAGSTDTQYF. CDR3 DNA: TGTGCCAGTACCCTACTAGCGGGCAGCACAGATACGCAGTATTTT.

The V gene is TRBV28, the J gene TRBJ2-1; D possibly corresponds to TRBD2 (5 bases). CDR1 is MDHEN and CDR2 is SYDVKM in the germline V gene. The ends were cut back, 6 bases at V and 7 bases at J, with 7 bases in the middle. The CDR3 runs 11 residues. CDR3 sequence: CASRLANEQFF. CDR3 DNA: TGTGCCAGCAGGTTAGCGAATGAGCAGTTCTTC. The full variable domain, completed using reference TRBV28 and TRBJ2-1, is DVKVTQSSRYLVKRTGEKVFLECVQDMDHENMFWYRQDPGLGLRLIYFSYDVKMKEKGDIPEGYSVSREKKERFSLILESASTNQTSMYLCASRLANEQFFGPGTRLTVL.

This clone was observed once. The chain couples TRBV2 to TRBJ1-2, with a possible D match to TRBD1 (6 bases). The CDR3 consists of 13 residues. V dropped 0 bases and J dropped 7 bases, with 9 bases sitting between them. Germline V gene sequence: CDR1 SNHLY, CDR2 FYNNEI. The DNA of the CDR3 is TGTGCCAGCAGTGAAGCGAGGGGGACTGGCTACACCTTC. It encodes CASSEARGTGYTF.

The CDR3 DNA follows: TGTGCCAGCAGTTTACCGCAGGCCAACTATGGCTACACCTTC. Encoded protein: CASSLPQANYGYTF. This sequence joins TRBV28 and TRBJ1-2, with D unclear. Trimming cost V 2 bases and J 2 bases, with 9 bases left between them. From germline, CDR1 is MDHEN and CDR2 SYDVKM. There are 14 residues in the CDR3.

DNA for the CDR3: TGTGCCAGCAGACCGAAGAGCGGGCCCCCCACAGATACGCAGTATTTT. This gives the protein CASRPKSGPPTDTQYF. The genes are TRBV7-9 and TRBJ2-3, with D perhaps TRBD2 (6 bases). CDR1 SEHNR and CDR2 FQNEAQ come from the germline V gene (reference sequence). V shed 6 bases and J shed 2 bases, with 18 bases lying between them. The CDR3 is made up of 16 amino acids.

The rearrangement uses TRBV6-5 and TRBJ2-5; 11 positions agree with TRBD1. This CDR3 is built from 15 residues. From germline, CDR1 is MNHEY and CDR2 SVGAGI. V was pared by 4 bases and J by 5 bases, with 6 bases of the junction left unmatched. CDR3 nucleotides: TGTGCCAGCAGTTCCGGACAGGGGGCGAGTGAGACCCAGTACTTC. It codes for CASSSGQGASETQYF.

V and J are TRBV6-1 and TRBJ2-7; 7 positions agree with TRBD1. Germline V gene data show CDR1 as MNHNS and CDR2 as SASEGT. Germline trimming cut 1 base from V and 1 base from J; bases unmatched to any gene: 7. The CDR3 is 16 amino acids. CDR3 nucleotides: TGTGCCAGCAGTGAAGTTTTTACGGGACAGTCCTACGAGCAGTACTTC. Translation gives CASSEVFTGQSYEQYF.

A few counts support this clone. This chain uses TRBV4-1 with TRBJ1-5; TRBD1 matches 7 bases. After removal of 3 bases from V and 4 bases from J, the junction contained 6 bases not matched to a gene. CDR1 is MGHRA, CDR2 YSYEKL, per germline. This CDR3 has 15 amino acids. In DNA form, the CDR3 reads TGCGCCAGCAGCCATGGGGACAGAGATAATCAGCCCCAGCATTTT. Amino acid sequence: CASSHGDRDNQPQHF.

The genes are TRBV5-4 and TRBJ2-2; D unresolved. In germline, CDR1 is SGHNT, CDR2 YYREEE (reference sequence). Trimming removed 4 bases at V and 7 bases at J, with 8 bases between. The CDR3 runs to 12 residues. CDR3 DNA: TGTGCCAGCAGCCTCGGTGACGGGGAGCTGTTTTTT. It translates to CASSLGDGELFF.

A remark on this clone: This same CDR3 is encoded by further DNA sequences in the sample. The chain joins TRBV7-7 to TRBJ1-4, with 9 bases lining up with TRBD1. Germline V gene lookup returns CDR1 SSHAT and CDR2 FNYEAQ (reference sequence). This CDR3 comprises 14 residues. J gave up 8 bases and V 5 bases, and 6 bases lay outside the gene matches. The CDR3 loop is CASSPGQGREKLFF. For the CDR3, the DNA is TGTGCCAGCAGCCCGGGACAGGGTCGGGAAAAACTGTTTTTT.

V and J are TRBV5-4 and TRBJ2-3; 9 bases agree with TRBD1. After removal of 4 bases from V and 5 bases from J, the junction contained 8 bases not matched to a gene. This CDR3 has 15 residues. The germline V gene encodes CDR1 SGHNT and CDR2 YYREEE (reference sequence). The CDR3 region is CASSLLQGAKDTQYF. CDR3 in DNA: TGTGCCAGCAGCCTACTACAGGGGGCAAAAGATACGCAGTATTTT.

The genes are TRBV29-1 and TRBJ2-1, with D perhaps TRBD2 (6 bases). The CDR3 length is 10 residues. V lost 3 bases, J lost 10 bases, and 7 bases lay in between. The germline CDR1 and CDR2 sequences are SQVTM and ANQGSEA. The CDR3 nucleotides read TGCAGCGTTGAGGGGGGAGAGCAGTTCTTC. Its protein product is CSVEGGEQFF.

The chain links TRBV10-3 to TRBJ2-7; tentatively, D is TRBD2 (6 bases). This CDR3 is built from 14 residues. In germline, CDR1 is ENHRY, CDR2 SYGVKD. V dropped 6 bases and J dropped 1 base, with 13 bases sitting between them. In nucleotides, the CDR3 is TGTGCCATCAGGGACTACAAGGGGTCCTACGAGCAGTACTTC. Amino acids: CAIRDYKGSYEQYF.

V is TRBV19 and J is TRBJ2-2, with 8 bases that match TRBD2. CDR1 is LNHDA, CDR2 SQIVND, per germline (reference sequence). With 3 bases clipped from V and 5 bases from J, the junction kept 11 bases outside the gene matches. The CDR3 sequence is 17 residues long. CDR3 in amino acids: CASSIVLAEGRTGELFF. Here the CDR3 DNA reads TGTGCCAGTAGTATCGTACTAGCGGAGGGGAGGACCGGGGAGCTGTTTTTT.